This TCR beta chain was sequenced for a study of read filtering for tumor transcriptome and immune sequencing (dated by TCRdb to about 2020). For the wider study: The cohort had under 20 male and more than 12 female patients with a mean age of about 66 years, ranging from roughly 45 to 80. Under revised international staging, roughly 8 patients fell into R-ISS I, 15 or so into R-ISS II and about 7 into R-ISS III. After DNase treatment, whole-transcriptome libraries were prepared with the TruSeq RNA Access Library Prep Kit. Per sample, about 4.05 to 10.27 million TCR-region mapped reads were obtained with IR-seq, compared with only roughly 85 to 1273 with RNA-seq. Using the same bone marrow samples, the study ran both targeted immune repertoire sequencing and bulk whole-transcriptome sequencing and then compared the TCR repertoires from each method. One main goal was a read-filtering strategy for immune repertoire data, in particular deciding whether clonotypes backed by only one read should be removed.

TCR libraries were built from 400 ng RNA with the Immunoverse kit, using molecular barcoded adaptors covering alpha/delta and beta/gamma chains. TCR library preparation used the same RNA that was used for transcriptome sequencing. An Illumina HiSeq 4000 with 2 x 150 cycles was used to sequence the TCR libraries. The paper's processing steps were these. TCR reads were aligned to human V, D, J and C references and assembled into CDR3 clonotypes with MiXCR, including quality filtering and error correction. The tcR package in R was used to analyze clonotype counts and gene usage diversity. For inspection of raw mapping reads, RNA-seq reads were mapped by STAR aligner version 2.5.3a onto GRCh37 of the human genome. IR-seq fastq files were randomly downsampled with Seqtk 1.3 to test the effect of sequencing depth on detected clonotypes. The public reads were reprocessed in TCRdb via fastp at Q25 and MiXCR, keeping in-frame beta chains. Every CDR3 protein is listed once, alongside the most common genes and DNA of its rows. TCRdb, not the original authors, processed these V and J calls. Here the sample has some 39,000 distinct CDR3 sequences; roughly 15% occur a single time. Roughly 18% of the sample belongs to the ten largest clones.

Overall study outcomes, separate from this receptor: In IR-seq, roughly four fifths of clonotypes but 3% to 4.5% of total reads were represented by single-read clonotypes, whereas in RNA-seq, about 69% of clonotypes and about 40% of reads were represented by single-read clonotypes. Rather than purified T cells, the sorted CD138-negative fraction was a mixed bone marrow immune population. Clonotypes were captured by IR-seq at much higher depth and more reliably than by RNA-seq, and smaller IR-seq throughput was sufficient for identification of most shared clonotypes. Removing single-read clonotypes increased the correlation between IR-seq and RNA-seq shared clonotype proportions.

Bone marrow was sampled from every patient at the time of active disease. Bone marrow mononuclear cells were isolated by Ficoll-Hypaque density gradient centrifugation. CD138-negative cells were obtained by negative selection after labeling with CD138 magnetic microbeads on a MACS separator, removing myeloma plasma cells. Flow cytometry on an Attune NxT with CD138 antibodies was used to check the purity of the isolated cells. Total RNA was extracted using TRIzol reagent and was quantified on a NanoDrop spectrophotometer. For each patient, paired RNA-seq and IR-seq were run on the CD138-negative bone marrow sample from that patient. In its sample, this clonotype was seen a few times. It has no known antigen specificity. No quality values exist for individual bases; no much larger clone is one base distant. Looking up the germline V gene yields CDR1 SGDLS and CDR2 YYNGEE. The junction carries 4 bases between V and J, which are trimmed by 0 bases and 2 bases respectively. Inclusive of the bounding cysteine and phenylalanine, the CDR3 is 13 residues long. Of the read, only the CDR3 DNA is kept; its 39 bases are in frame from base 1.

This chain joins TRBV9 to TRBJ2-3; the D gene assignment is ambiguous. The sequence was collected from a donor at least 40 years old with multiple myeloma. The specimen sequenced was a population of CD138-negative cells sorted from bone marrow. Reading the label with the study, this specimen's cell subset or site is: bone marrow mononuclear cells depleted of CD138+ plasma/myeloma cells by negative magnetic selection. This receptor carries the CDR3 CASSVDDTDTQYF. The DNA sequence is as follows: TGTGCCAGCAGCGTAGACGACACAGATACGCAGTATTTT. Here the CDR3 is joined to the reference TRBV9 and TRBJ2-3 genes, and the full variable domain is: DSGVTQTPKHLITATGQRVTLRCSPRSGDLSVYWYQQSLDQGLQFLIQYYNGEERAKGNILERFSAQQFPDLHSELNLSSLELGDSALYFCASSVDDTDTQYFGPGTRLTVL.